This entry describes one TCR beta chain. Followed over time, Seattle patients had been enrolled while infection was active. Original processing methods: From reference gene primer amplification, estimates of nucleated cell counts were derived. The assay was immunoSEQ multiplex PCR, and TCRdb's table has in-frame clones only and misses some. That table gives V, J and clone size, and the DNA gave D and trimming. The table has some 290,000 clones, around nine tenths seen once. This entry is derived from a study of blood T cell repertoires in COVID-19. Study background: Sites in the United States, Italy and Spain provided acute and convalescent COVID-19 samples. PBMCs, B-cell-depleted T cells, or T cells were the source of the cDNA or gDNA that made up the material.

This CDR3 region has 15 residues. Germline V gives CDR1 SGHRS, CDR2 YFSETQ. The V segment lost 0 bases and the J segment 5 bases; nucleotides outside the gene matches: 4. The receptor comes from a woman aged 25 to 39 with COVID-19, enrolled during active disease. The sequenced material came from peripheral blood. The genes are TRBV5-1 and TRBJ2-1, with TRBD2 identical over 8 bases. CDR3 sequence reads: CASSLGTSHHNEQFF. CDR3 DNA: TGCGCCAGCAGCTTGGGGACTAGCCACCACAATGAGCAGTTCTTC.